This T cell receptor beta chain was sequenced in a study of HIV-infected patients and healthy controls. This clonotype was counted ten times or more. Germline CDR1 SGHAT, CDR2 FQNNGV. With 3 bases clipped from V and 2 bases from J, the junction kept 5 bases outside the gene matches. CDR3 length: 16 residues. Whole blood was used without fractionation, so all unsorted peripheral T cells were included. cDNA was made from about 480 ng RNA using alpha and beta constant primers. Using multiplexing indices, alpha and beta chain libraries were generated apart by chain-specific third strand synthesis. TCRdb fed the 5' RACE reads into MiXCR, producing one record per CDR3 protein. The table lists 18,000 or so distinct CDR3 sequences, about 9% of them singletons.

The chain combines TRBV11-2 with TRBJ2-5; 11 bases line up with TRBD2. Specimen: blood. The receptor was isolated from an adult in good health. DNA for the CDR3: TGTGCCAGCAGCTTGAGACTAGCGGGACGACAAGAGACCCAGTACTTC. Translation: CASSLRLAGRQETQYF.